These 8 T cell receptor beta chains originate from one sample sequenced in a study of cytomegalovirus exposure and HLA in healthy donors. It was with 60 Vbeta and 13 Jbeta primers that the PCR ran. TCRdb's table, derived via immunoSEQ multiplex PCR, lists solely in-frame clones and lacks some. In the table there are around 97,000 clones, 73% of which are singletons. Sequenced: PBMCs. These receptors all come from a middle-aged man in good health and CMV-seronegative.

The chain links TRBV9 to TRBJ1-4; D not certain. The ends were cut back, 0 bases at V and 10 bases at J, with 16 bases in the middle. The germline gives CDR1 SGDLS, CDR2 YYNGEE. This CDR3 has 15 amino acids. The CDR3 protein is CASSVGSAGVGKLFF. Here the CDR3 DNA reads TGTGCCAGCAGCGTAGGGTCTGCGGGCGTAGGAAAACTGTTTTTT.

The V and J genes are TRBV6-5 and TRBJ2-5; no firm D call. This CDR3 is 14 amino acids long. Germline V gene sequence: CDR1 MNHEY, CDR2 SVGAGI. V gave up 5 bases and J gave up 3 bases, with 13 bases separating them. CDR3 loop: CASSRYLSKETQYF. The CDR3 DNA is TGTGCCAGCAGTCGGTATCTTAGCAAAGAGACCCAGTACTTC.

This clone appeared a single time. The chain has TRBV5-1 and TRBJ2-2; D is perhaps TRBD1 (6 bases). Trimming stripped 6 bases from V and 6 bases from J, with 15 bases between. This CDR3 has 14 residues. CDR1 and CDR2 from the germline V gene are SGHRS and YFSETQ. The CDR3 DNA reads as TGCGCCAGCATTAGGGACAATGACTCCGGGGAGCTGTTTTTT. Protein product: CASIRDNDSGELFF.

This sequence joins TRBV6-6 and TRBJ2-5, with a possible D match to TRBD2 (5 bases). Looked up from germline, CDR1 is MNHNY and CDR2 is SVGAGI (reference sequence). Trimming left V 5 bases short and J 2 bases short, with 9 bases between. This CDR3 spans 13 amino acids. CDR3 bases: TGTGCCAGCAGTATGACTAAGCAAGAGACCCAGTACTTC. It translates to CASSMTKQETQYF.

This clone was seen once. The V gene is TRBV7-6, the J gene TRBJ2-3, with D unresolved. Germline CDR1 is SGHVS and CDR2 is FNYEAQ. There are 12 residues in the CDR3. V was pared by 4 bases and J by 2 bases, with 4 bases between. The chain's CDR3 is CASSSSTDTQYF. DNA for the CDR3: TGTGCCAGCAGCTCATCCACAGATACGCAGTATTTT.

The chain has TRBV7-3 and TRBJ1-1; a possible D gene is TRBD1 (6 bases). The CDR3 contains 15 residues. V lost 0 bases and J 2 bases, leaving 10 bases between the germline ends. The germline gives CDR1 SGHTA, CDR2 FQGTGA. CDR3 sequence: CASSLTGHFNTEAFF. Here the CDR3 DNA reads TGTGCCAGCAGCTTAACGGGACATTTCAACACTGAAGCTTTCTTT. The full variable domain, its missing parts supplied by reference TRBV7-3 and TRBJ1-1, is GAGVSQTPSNKVTEKGKYVELRCDPISGHTALYWYRQSLGQGPEFLIYFQGTGAADDSGLPNDRFFAVRPEGSVSTLKIQRTERGDSAVYLCASSLTGHFNTEAFFGQGTRLTVV.

This clone appeared once. This chain links TRBV6-5 with TRBJ2-3; D unresolved. Germline V gene lookup returns CDR1 MNHEY and CDR2 SVGAGI. V gave up 3 bases and J gave up 4 bases, with 8 bases separating them. This CDR3 is built from 13 residues. In DNA, the CDR3 is TGTGCCAGCAGTTATGTACTCGCAGATACGCAGTATTTT. Amino acid sequence: CASSYVLADTQYF.

CDR3 sequence reads: CASGLVGTGGYNEQFF. In DNA form, the CDR3 reads TGTGCTAGTGGTTTGGTGGGGACAGGGGGCTACAATGAGCAGTTCTTC. The V and J genes are TRBV12-5 and TRBJ2-1; 11 nucleotides align to TRBD1. Germline V gene lookup returns CDR1 LGHNT and CDR2 FRNRAP. The J segment lost 3 bases and the V segment lost 0 bases, leaving 1 base of the junction unmatched. The CDR3 covers 16 residues.